These T cell receptor beta chains were read from a single sample in a study of patients and donors after allogeneic stem cell transplantation. One entry per CDR3 protein, called by TCRdb with MiXCR from the RT-PCR reads. Among about a million distinct CDR3 sequences listed, 18% were seen once. Sequenced: blood, either unsorted or a sorted T cell fraction (not recorded which). Receptors were obtained from a human donor who was either an allogeneic HSCT recipient or a stem cell or donor lymphocyte infusion donor (not recorded which). It is not recorded whose cells these are; they may come from a transplant donor. Both conserved end residues are trimmed from each CDR3.

v_gene | CDR3aa
TRBV12-3/TRBV12-4 | ASTLRAGAKNIQY
TRBV2 | ASTLRGPGNPYGYT
TRBV30 | AWSPALNTEAF
TRBV2 | ASSELGLAGGRGEQF
TRBV7-9 | ASSLAPDRNNEQF
TRBV15 | ATSRTAHTDTQY
TRBV4-1 | ASSQDLRPPLDTQY
TRBV20-1 | SAAPGQVINYGYT
TRBV18 | ASSPSPAPGIEQY
TRBV20-1 | SAPRTRDRGPGELF
TRBV7-2 | ASSSGLFSNQPQH
TRBV19 | ASSLTAFYEQY